These 20 T cell receptor beta chains originate from one sample sequenced in a study of identical twins. Via MiXCR, TCRdb re-called the 5' RACE reads, giving one row per CDR3 protein. This sample has more than 400,000 distinct CDR3 sequences; 12% to 15% occur once, and the top ten carry roughly 0.43%. These data were likewise used in another study, on yellow fever vaccine responses in identical twins.

The sequenced sample was CD4+ T cells sorted from blood. The receptors were sampled from a young woman in good health.

The gene calls are TRBV5-1 and TRBJ2-2, with TRBD2 matching over 11 bases. The CDR3 spans 14 residues. Germline V gives CDR1 SGHRS, CDR2 YFSETQ. The V and J ends lost 4 bases and 8 bases, in that order; junction bases with no gene match: 4. The DNA of the CDR3 is TGCGCCAGCAGCATCCGGACTAGCGGGGGGGAGCTGTTTTTT. This gives the protein CASSIRTSGGELFF. Full variable domain (outside the CDR3, taken from reference TRBV5-1 and TRBJ2-2): KAGVTQTPRYLIKTRGQQVTLSCSPISGHRSVSWYQQTPGQGLQFLFEYFSETQRNKGNFPGRFSGRQFSNSRSEMNVSTLELGDSALYLCASSIRTSGGELFFGEGSRLTVL.

Regarding this clonotype: One end of the junction is discordant with germline, which a read error may explain. The chain recombines TRBV20-1 with TRBJ2-3, with TRBD2 matching over 9 bases. This CDR3 comprises 16 residues. Germline V CDR1 and CDR2: DFQATT, SNEGSKA (reference sequence). CDR3 amino acids: CCARDTSGGSLDTQYF. DNA for the CDR3: TGCTGTGCTAGAGATACCAGCGGGGGGTCATTGGATACGCAGTATTTT.

For the CDR3, the DNA is TGCAGCGCACTACTAGCGGGAGGGTCCTACGAGCAGTACTTC. Protein product: CSALLAGGSYEQYF. The chain carries TRBV29-1 and TRBJ2-7, with 13 nucleotides matching TRBD2. CDR3 length: 14 amino acids. CDR1 is SQVTM and CDR2 is ANQGSEA in the germline V gene. The V gene end was trimmed by 7 bases and the J gene end by 1 base; junction bases not matched to a gene: 4.

CDR3 in amino acids: CSQISTSYNEQFF. The DNA for the CDR3 is TGCAGCCAAATCTCTACCTCCTACAATGAGCAGTTCTTC. The chain combines TRBV20-1 with TRBJ2-1; unclear D gene. The length of the CDR3 is 13 residues. Germline CDR1 DFQATT, CDR2 SNEGSKA (reference sequence).

The chain links TRBV10-3 to TRBJ2-1, with a possible D match to TRBD2 (5 bases). CDR1 is ENHRY and CDR2 is SYGVKD in the germline V gene. The CDR3 consists of 14 residues. V was pared by 4 bases and J by 1 base, with 8 bases between. The CDR3 nucleotides are TGTGCCATCAGTGGAGCGGCTTCCTACAATGAGCAGTTCTTC. Translation gives CAISGAASYNEQFF.

This sequence joins TRBV12-3 or TRBV12-4 and TRBJ2-2, with TRBD2 matching 15 bases. Trimming at V came to 6 bases and at J to 0 bases, leaving 11 bases not matched to a gene. CDR3 size: 20 residues. Here the CDR3 reads CASRGLAGGGLGANTGELFF. Here the CDR3 DNA reads TGTGCCAGCAGAGGACTAGCGGGAGGGGGTTTGGGGGCGAACACCGGGGAGCTGTTTTTT.

The rearrangement joins TRBV28 to TRBJ2-2; no clear D gene. The CDR3 loop spans 16 amino acids. Germline V CDR1 and CDR2: MDHEN, SYDVKM. Trimming took off 7 bases at V and 0 bases at J, with 15 bases between the two ends. Here the CDR3 DNA reads TGTGCCAGCACAGGCACGAGGCTTTCGAACACCGGGGAGCTGTTTTTT. Amino acid sequence: CASTGTRLSNTGELFF.

With regard to this clonotype: Possible read error: a much larger clone is one base away. The rearrangement links TRBV5-1 to TRBJ2-3; D is unresolved. Between the trimmed V and J ends, which lost 4 bases and 4 bases, there was a span of 13 bases. CDR1 is SGHRS, CDR2 YFSETQ, per germline. This CDR3 region has 14 residues. The chain's CDR3 is CASSRAVSSDTQYF. The CDR3 DNA reads TGCGCCAGCAGCCGGGCGGTTAGCTCAGATACGCAGTATTTT.

This clonotype has just a few counts. V is TRBV20-1 and J is TRBJ1-4; D is undetermined. Germline CDR1 DFQATT, CDR2 SNEGSKA (reference sequence). The CDR3 loop spans 14 amino acids. V dropped 0 bases and J dropped 5 bases, with 10 bases sitting between them. In DNA form, the CDR3 reads TGCAGTGCTAGAGATCTGGAACAGAATGAAAAACTGTTTTTT. This codes for CSARDLEQNEKLFF.

V gene TRBV20-1 combines with J gene TRBJ1-5, with 7 bases identical to TRBD1. Unmatched junction bases numbered 8, after V lost 6 bases and J lost 6 bases. The CDR3 is 13 amino acids. From germline, CDR1 is DFQATT and CDR2 SNEGSKA (reference sequence). The CDR3 coding sequence is TGCAGTGCAGCCGGGACAGCGCGTCAGCCCCAGCATTTT. This encodes CSAAGTARQPQHF.

This sequence joins TRBV19 and TRBJ2-5; 9 bases agree with TRBD2. After removal of 2 bases from V and 7 bases from J, the junction contained 11 bases not matched to a gene. CDR1 and CDR2 from the germline V gene are LNHDA and SQIVND (reference sequence). This CDR3 has 16 amino acids. Here the CDR3 DNA reads TGTGCCAGTAGTATATCCGGCCTAGCGGGACTTCGGACCCAGTACTTC. Residues: CASSISGLAGLRTQYF.

The V gene is TRBV15, the J gene TRBJ2-2; maybe TRBD2 (6 bases). The CDR3 contains 16 residues. The ends were cut back, 1 base at V and 5 bases at J, with 14 bases in the middle. CDR1 and CDR2 (germline): LNHNV, YYDKDF (reference sequence). CDR3 coding DNA: TGTGCCACCAGCAGAGTTCATGGGGGAGGTACCGGGGAGCTGTTTTTT. It yields the protein CATSRVHGGGTGELFF.

This clonotype was seen a few times. V gene TRBV12-5 combines with J gene TRBJ2-5; 7 bases align to TRBD2. The CDR3 is 16 residues long. V trimming: 2 bases; J trimming: 2 bases; junction bases outside the gene matches: 8. In germline, CDR1 is LGHNT, CDR2 FRNRAP. Here the CDR3 DNA reads TGTGCTAGTGGTTTGAAGTCTAGCGGACCACAAGAGACCCAGTACTTC. It specifies CASGLKSSGPQETQYF.

The table lists this clonotype with a few counts. The CDR3 is CASSPVLQTNYGYTF. As DNA, the CDR3 is TGTGCCAGCAGTCCCGTCCTTCAGACTAACTATGGCTACACCTTC. This chain uses TRBV28 with TRBJ1-2; the D is unclear. V gave up 5 bases and J gave up 0 bases, with 13 bases separating them. CDR1 and CDR2 (germline): MDHEN, SYDVKM. This CDR3 contains 15 residues.

This clonotype was recorded at least ten times. This sequence joins TRBV29-1 and TRBJ1-1; no clear D gene. CDR1 and CDR2 (germline): SQVTM, ANQGSEA. With 7 bases removed from V and 1 base from J, the gap between germline ends came to 13 bases. The CDR3 has 13 residues. The CDR3 DNA is TGCAGCGGTAGGGTACAGCAGAACACTGAAGCTTTCTTT. Protein sequence: CSGRVQQNTEAFF.

The chain joins TRBV7-8 to TRBJ2-7; D may be TRBD2 (6 bases). This CDR3 has 14 residues. Germline assignment: CDR1 SGHVS and CDR2 FQNEAQ. V shed 6 bases and J shed 3 bases, with 15 bases lying between them. CDR3 bases: TGTGCCAGCAGACGGACTACCCCGGGCTACGAGCAGTACTTC. The encoded protein is CASRRTTPGYEQYF.

V usage is TRBV14 and J usage is TRBJ2-3; D gene uncertain. V dropped 4 bases and J dropped 7 bases, with 9 bases sitting between them. The CDR3 spans 12 residues. Looked up from germline, CDR1 is SGHDN and CDR2 is FVKESK. The CDR3 spells CASSPTSHTQYF. CDR3 nucleotide sequence: TGTGCCAGCAGCCCGACCAGTCATACGCAGTATTTT. Together with reference TRBV14 and TRBJ2-3, the CDR3 gives the full variable domain: EAGVTQFPSHSVIEKGQTVTLRCDPISGHDNLYWYRRVMGKEIKFLLHFVKESKQDESGMPNNRFLAERTGGTYSTLKVQPAELEDSGVYFCASSPTSHTQYFGPGTRLTVL.

This clonotype was detected many times. V gene TRBV3-1 combines with J gene TRBJ2-2; the match to TRBD2 covers 7 bases. The ends lost 1 base at V and 6 bases at J; junction bases unmatched: 2. Germline CDR1 and CDR2: LGHDT and YNNKEL (reference sequence). CDR3 length equals 14 residues. As DNA, the CDR3 is TGTGCCAGCAGCCAAGTTGCGGGGGCCGGGGAGCTGTTTTTT. Amino acid sequence: CASSQVAGAGELFF.

The V and J genes are TRBV6-5 and TRBJ2-2, with 10 bases that match TRBD2. This CDR3 is 16 amino acids long. The junction had 2 bases not matched to a gene; V was cut back by 2 bases and J by 2 bases. Germline V gives CDR1 MNHEY, CDR2 SVGAGI. The CDR3 nucleotides read TGTGCCAGCAGTTACAGGACTAGCGGAAACACCGGGGAGCTGTTTTTT. Translating gives CASSYRTSGNTGELFF.

J is TRBJ2-7 and V is TRBV18, with a possible D match to TRBD1 (5 bases). The CDR3 spans 15 residues. CDR1 and CDR2 from the germline V gene are KGHSH and LQKENI. Trimming took 2 bases from V and 4 from J, leaving 15 bases between them. DNA of the CDR3: TGTGCCAGCTCACCATGGACACCAAAGATGTACGAGCAGTACGTC. Its protein product is CASSPWTPKMYEQYV.